This T cell receptor beta chain emerged from a study of blood T cells in healthy people across ages. Details on this clonotype: Its antigen remains unidentified.

Findings and limits, study-wide: Age advanced and TCR beta diversity per million T cells fell, roughly linearly. TCR beta diversity was tightly associated with the proportion of naive T cells.

PCR was performed a second time for roughly 6 to 12 cycles using a sample-barcoded 5' primer and a J-beta primer mix. One entry per CDR3 protein results from TCRdb running MiXCR on the 5' RACE reads. The sample lists approximately 2,000,000 distinct CDR3 sequences, 30% to 40% occurring once. The material sequenced was blood. The receptor was derived from a human donor in good health.

CDR3 nucleotide sequence: TGTGCCAGCAGCCAAGACGGGGGGGTGGGGAACACTGAAGCTTTCTTT. Encoded protein: CASSQDGGVGNTEAFF. This chain connects TRBV4-2 to TRBJ1-1; TRBD1 might be the D (5 bases). The germline V gene encodes CDR1 LGHNA and CDR2 YNFKEQ. V was shortened by 0 bases and J by 1 base, with 12 bases between the two germline ends. This CDR3 is built from 16 residues.